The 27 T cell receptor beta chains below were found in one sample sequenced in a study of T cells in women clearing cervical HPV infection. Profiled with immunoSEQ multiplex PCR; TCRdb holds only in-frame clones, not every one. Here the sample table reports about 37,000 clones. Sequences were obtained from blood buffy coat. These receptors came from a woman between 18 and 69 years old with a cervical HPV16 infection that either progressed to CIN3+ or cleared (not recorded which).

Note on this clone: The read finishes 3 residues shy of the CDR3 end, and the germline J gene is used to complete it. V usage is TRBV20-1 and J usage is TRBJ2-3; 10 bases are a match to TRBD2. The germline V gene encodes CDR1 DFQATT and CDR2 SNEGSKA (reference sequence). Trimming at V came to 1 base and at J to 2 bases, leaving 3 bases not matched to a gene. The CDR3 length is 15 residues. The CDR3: CSARALAGATDTQYF. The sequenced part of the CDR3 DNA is TGCAGTGCTAGAGCTCTAGCGGGAGCCACAGATACG.

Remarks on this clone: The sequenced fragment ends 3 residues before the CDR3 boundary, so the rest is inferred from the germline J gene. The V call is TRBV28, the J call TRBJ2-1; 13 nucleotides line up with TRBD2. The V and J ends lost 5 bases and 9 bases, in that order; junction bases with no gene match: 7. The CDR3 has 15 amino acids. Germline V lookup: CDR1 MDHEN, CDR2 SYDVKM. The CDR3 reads CASSVLAGGPTEQFF. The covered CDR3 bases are TGTGCCAGCAGTGTACTAGCGGGAGGGCCCACTGAG.

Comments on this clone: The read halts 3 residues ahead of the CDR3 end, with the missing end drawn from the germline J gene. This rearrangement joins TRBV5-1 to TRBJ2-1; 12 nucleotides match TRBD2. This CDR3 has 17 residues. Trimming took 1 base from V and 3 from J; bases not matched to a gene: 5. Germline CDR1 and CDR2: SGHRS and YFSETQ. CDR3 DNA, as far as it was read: TGCGCCAGCAGCTTGCGACTAGCGGGAGCGAACTACAATGAG. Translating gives CASSLRLAGANYNE. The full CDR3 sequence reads CASSLRLAGANYNEQFF. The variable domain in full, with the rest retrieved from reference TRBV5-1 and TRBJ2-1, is KAGVTQTPRYLIKTRGQQVTLSCSPISGHRSVSWYQQTPGQGLQFLFEYFSETQRNKGNFPGRFSGRQFSNSRSEMNVSTLELGDSALYLCASSLRLAGANYNEQFFGPGTRLTVL.

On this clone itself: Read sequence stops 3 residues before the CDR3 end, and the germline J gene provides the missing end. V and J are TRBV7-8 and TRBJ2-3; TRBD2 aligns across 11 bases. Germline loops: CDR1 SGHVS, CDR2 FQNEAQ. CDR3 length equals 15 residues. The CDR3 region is CASSLAKLAGETQYF. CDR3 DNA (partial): TGTGCCAGCAGCTTAGCGAAACTAGCGGGAGAGACG.

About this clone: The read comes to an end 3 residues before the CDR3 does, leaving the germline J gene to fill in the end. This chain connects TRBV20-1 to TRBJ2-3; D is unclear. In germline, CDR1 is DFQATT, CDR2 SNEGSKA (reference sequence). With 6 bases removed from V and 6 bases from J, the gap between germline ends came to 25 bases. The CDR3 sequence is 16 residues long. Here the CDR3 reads CSATARLGSLSDTQYF. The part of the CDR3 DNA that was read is TGCAGTGCAACGGCCCGGTTGGGCAGTCTCTCTGATACG.

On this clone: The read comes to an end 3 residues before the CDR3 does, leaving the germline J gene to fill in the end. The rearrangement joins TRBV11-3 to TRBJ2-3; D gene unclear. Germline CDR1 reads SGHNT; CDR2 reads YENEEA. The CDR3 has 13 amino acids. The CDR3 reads CASSSPRQETQYF. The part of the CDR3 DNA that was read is TGTGCCAGCAGCTCACCAAGACAAGAGACG. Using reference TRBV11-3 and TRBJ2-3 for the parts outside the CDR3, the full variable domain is EAGVVQSPRYKIIEKKQPVAFWCNPISGHNTLYWYLQNLGQGPELLIRYENEEAVDDSQLPKDRFSAERLKGVDSTLKIQPAELGDSAVYLCASSSPRQETQYFGPGTRLTVL.

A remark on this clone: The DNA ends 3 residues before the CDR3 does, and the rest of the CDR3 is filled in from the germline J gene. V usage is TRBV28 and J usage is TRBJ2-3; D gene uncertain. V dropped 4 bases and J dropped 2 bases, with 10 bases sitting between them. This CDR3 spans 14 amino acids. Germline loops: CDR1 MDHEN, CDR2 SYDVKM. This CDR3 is CASSSHTDTDTQYF. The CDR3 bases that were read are TGTGCCAGCAGTTCTCACACAGACACAGATACG.

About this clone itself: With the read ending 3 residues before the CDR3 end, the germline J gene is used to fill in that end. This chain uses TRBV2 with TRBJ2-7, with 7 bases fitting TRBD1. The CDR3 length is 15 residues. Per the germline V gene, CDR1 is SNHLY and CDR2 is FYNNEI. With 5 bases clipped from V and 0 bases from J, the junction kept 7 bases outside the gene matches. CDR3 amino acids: CASSYKQGSSYEQYF. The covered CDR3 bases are TGTGCCAGCAGTTATAAACAGGGGAGCTCCTACGAG.

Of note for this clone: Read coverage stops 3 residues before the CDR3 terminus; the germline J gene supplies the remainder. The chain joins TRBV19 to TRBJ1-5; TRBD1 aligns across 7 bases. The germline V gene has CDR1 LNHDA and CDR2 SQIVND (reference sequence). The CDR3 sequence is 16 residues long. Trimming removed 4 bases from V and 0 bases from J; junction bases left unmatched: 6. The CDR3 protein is CASSNTGAGSNQPQHF. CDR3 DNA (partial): TGTGCCAGTAGTAACACAGGGGCGGGTAGCAATCAGCCC.

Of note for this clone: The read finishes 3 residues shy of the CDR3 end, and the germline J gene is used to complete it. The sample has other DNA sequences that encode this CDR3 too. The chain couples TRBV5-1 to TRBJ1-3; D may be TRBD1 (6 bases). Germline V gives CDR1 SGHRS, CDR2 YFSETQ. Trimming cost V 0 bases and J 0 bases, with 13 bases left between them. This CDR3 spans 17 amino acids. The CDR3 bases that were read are TGCGCCAGCAGCTTGGACGATACAGGGTACTCTGGAAACACC. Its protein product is CASSLDDTGYSGNT. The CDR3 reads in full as CASSLDDTGYSGNTIYF.

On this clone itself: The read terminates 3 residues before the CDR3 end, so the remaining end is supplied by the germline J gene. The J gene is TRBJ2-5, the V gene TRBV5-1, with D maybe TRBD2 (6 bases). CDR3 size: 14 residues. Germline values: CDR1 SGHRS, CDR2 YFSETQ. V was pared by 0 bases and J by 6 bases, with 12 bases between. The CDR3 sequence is CASSLATSLKTQYF. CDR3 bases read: TGCGCCAGCAGCTTGGCCACTAGCTTGAAGACC.

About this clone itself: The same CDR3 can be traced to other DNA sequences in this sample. Partial CDR3 DNA: TGTGCCAGCAGTGTGACAGGGGGTGTATGGGACACC. Residues: CASSVTGGVWDT. In full, the CDR3 is CASSVTGGVWDTIYF. V usage is TRBV6-1 and J usage is TRBJ1-3; the match to TRBD1 covers 9 bases. The CDR3 is cut off 3 residues early in the read; its end comes from the germline J gene. Germline V gene data show CDR1 as MNHNS and CDR2 as SASEGT. The CDR3 contains 15 residues. V gave up 4 bases and J gave up 8 bases; unmatched junction bases: 9.

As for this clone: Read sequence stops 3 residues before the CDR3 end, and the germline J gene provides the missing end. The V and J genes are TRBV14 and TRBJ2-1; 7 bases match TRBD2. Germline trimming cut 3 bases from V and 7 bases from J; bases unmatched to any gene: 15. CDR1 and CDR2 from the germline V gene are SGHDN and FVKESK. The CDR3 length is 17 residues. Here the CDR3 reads CASSQRTSDPKGNEQFF. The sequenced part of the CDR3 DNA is TGTGCCAGCAGCCAGCGCACTAGCGATCCGAAGGGGAATGAG. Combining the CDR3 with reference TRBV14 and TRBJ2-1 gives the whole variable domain EAGVTQFPSHSVIEKGQTVTLRCDPISGHDNLYWYRRVMGKEIKFLLHFVKESKQDESGMPNNRFLAERTGGTYSTLKVQPAELEDSGVYFCASSQRTSDPKGNEQFFGPGTRLTVL.

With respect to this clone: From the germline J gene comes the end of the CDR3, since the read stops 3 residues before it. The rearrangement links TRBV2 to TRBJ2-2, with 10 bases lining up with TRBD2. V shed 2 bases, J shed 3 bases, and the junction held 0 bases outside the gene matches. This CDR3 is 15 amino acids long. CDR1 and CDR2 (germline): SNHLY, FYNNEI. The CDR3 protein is CASSELAGDTGELFF. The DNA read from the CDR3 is TGTGCCAGCAGTGAACTAGCGGGAGACACCGGGGAG.

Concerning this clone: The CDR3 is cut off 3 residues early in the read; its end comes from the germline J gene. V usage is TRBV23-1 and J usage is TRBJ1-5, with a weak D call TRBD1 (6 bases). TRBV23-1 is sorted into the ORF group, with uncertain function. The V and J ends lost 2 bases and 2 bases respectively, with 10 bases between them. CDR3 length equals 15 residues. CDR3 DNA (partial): TGCGCCAGCAGTCAACCCCGACAGGGCAATCAGCCC. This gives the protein CASSQPRQGNQP. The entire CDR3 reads CASSQPRQGNQPQHF.

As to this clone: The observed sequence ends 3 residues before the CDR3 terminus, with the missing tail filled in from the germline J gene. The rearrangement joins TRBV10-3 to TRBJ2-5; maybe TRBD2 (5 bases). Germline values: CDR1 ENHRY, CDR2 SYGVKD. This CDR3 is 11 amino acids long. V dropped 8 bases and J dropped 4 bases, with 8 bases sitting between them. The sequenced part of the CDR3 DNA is TGTGCCATCGGACTTGGAGAGACC. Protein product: CAIGLGET. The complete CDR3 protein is CAIGLGETQYF.

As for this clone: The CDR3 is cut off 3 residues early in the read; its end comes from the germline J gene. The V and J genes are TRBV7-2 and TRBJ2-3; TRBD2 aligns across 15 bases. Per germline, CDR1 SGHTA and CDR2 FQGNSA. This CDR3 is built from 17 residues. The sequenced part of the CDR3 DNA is TGTGCCAGCAGCTTAGCGGGACTAGCGGGGGGACAAGAGACG. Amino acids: CASSLAGLAGGQET. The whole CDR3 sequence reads CASSLAGLAGGQETQYF.

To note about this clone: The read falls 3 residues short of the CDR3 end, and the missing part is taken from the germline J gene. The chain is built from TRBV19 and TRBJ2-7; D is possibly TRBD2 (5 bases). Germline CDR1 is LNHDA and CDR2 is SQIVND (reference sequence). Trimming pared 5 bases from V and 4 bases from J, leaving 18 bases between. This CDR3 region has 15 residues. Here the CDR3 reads CASSPGWSSRYEQYF. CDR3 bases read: TGTGCCAGTAGTCCGGGGTGGAGCTCCAGATACGAG.

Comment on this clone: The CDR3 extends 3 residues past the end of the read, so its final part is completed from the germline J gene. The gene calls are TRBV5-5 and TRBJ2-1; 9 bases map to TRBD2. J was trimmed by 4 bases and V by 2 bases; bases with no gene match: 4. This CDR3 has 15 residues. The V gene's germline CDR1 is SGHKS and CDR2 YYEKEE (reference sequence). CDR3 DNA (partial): TGTGCCAGCAGCTTATTGGGACTAGCTTACAATGAG. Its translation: CASSLLGLAYNE. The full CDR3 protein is CASSLLGLAYNEQFF.

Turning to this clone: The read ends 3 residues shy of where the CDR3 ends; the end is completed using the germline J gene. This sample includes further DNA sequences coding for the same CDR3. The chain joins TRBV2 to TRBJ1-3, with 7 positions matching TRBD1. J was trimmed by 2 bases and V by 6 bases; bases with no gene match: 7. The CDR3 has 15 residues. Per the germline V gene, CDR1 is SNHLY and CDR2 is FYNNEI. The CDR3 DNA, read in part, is TGTGCCAGCAGATACAACAGGGGTACTGGAAACACC. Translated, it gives CASRYNRGTGNT. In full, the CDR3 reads CASRYNRGTGNTIYF.

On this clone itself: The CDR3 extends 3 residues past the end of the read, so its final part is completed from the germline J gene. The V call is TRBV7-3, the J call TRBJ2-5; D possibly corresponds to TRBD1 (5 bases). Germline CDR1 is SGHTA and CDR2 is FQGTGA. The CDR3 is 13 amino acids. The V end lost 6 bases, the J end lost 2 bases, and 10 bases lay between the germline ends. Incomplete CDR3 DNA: TGTGCCAGCAGTGACAGAAGACAAGAGACC. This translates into CASSDRRQET. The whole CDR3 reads CASSDRRQETQYF.

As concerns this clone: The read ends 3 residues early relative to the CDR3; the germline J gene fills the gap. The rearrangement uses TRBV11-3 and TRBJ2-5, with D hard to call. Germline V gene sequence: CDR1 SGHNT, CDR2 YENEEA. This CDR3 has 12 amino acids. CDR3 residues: CASSHIPDTQYF. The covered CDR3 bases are TGTGCCAGCAGCCACATTCCAGATACC. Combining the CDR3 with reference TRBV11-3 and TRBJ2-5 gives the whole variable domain EAGVVQSPRYKIIEKKQPVAFWCNPISGHNTLYWYLQNLGQGPELLIRYENEEAVDDSQLPKDRFSAERLKGVDSTLKIQPAELGDSAVYLCASSHIPDTQYFGPGTRLLVL.

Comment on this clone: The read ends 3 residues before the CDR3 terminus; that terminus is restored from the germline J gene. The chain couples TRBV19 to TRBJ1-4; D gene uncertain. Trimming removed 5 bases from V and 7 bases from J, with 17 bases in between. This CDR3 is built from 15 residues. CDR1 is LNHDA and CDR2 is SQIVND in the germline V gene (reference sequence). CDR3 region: CASSRQEFIGEKLFF. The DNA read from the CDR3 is TGTGCCAGTAGTCGGCAGGAGTTTATCGGTGAAAAA.

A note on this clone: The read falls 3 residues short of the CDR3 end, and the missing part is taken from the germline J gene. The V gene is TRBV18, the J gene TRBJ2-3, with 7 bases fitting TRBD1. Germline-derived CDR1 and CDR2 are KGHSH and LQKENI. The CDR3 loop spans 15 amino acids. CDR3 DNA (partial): TGTGCCAGCTCACTTCTTGGACAGGATCAAGAGACG. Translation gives CASSLLGQDQET. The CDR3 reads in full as CASSLLGQDQETQYF.

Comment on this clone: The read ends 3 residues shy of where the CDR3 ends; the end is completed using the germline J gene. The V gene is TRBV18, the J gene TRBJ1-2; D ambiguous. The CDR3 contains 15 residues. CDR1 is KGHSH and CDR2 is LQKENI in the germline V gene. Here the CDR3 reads CASSPYSTSTYDYTF. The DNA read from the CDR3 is TGTGCCAGCTCACCCTACTCGACTAGTACGTACGAC. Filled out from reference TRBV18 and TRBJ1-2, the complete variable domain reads NAGVMQNPRHLVRRRGQEARLRCSPMKGHSHVYWYRQLPEEGLKFMVYLQKENIIDESGMPKERFSAEFPKEGPSILRIQQVVRGDSAAYFCASSPYSTSTYDYTFGSGTRLTVV.

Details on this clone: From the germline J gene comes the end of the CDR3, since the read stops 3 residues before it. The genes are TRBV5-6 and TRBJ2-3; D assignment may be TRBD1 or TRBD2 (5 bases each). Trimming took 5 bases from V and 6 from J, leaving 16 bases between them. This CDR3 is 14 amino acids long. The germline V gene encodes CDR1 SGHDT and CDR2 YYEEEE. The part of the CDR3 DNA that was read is TGTGCCAGCAGACGCAGGGAGTATAGTGATACG. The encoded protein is CASRRREYSDT. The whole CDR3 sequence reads CASRRREYSDTQYF.

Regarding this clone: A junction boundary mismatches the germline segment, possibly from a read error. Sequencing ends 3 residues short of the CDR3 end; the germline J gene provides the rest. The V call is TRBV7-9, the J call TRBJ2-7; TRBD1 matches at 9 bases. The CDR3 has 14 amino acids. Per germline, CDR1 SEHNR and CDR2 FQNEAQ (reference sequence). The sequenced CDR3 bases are TGTTCCAGCAGCTCCCGGGACAGGGCCTACGAG. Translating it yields CSSSSRDRAYE. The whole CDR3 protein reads CSSSSRDRAYEQYF.